This note documents a single T cell receptor (beta chain) sequence. Its target is unknown. The PCR had 60 Vbeta and 13 Jbeta primers. Sequencing used immunoSEQ multiplex PCR; TCRdb keeps in-frame clones, though not all of them. The top ten clones hold about 2.5% of a sample with 150,000 or so clones, 70% to 85% of them seen once. This record belongs to a study of cytomegalovirus exposure and HLA in healthy donors. Study-level findings and limits: Analyzed later, association rates of TCRs varied across HLA loci, with DRB1 most and HLA-C fewest. Common viral pathogens seemed to be connected with several of the most significant clusters, according to a later analysis. Association with HLA alleles at 0.05 false discovery rate was found for 16,951 TCR beta sequences in a later analysis.

The germline V gene has CDR1 MNHNY and CDR2 SVGAGI (reference sequence). This CDR3 has 14 residues. The V and J ends lost 6 bases and 0 bases respectively, with 10 bases between them. V gene TRBV6-6 combines with J gene TRBJ2-3; D is ambiguous. Sequences were obtained from PBMCs. This TCR derives from a human donor in good health. CDR3 loop: CASSTIGSTDTQYF. DNA for the CDR3: TGTGCCAGCAGCACTATAGGCAGCACAGATACGCAGTATTTT.